A selection of T cell receptor beta chains follows, all from one sample in a study of memory CD4+ T cells and cytomegalovirus serostatus. The repertoire was sequenced with immunoSEQ multiplex PCR; TCRdb's copy has only in-frame clones and lacks some. Among more than 55,000 clones, 82% were seen once, and the ten largest hold about 0.8%. Sample: memory CD4+ T cells from blood. Receptors originate from an adult in good health and CMV-seronegative. Each CDR3 is given with its conserved first and last residue. D genes are given only for firm matches. Clone size is shown for a subset of rows, as once, few, many or a class of expanded clone.

v_gene	j_gene	d_gene	abundance	CDR3nt	CDR3aa
TRBV28	TRBJ1-2	.	.	TGTGCCAGCAGTTTCGGTGGGGGGGTTTATGGCTACACCTTC	CASSFGGGVYGYTF
TRBV5-5	TRBJ2-7	.	.	TGTGCCAGCAGCTTCGAGACGGGCCACTCCTACGAGCAGTACTTC	CASSFETGHSYEQYF
TRBV6-5	TRBJ1-1	.	.	TGTGCCAGCAGTTACGGGGGCACTGAAGCTTTCTTT	CASSYGGTEAFF
TRBV5-1	TRBJ1-4	.	.	TGCGCCAGCAGCTTGAGGCAGGGGCAAAATGAAAAACTGTTTTTT	CASSLRQGQNEKLFF
TRBV5-4	TRBJ1-2	.	.	TGTGCCAGCACCTCTACGGGGGGGGTCTATGGCTACACCTTC	CASTSTGGVYGYTF
TRBV28	TRBJ1-2	TRBD1	.	TGTGCCAGCAGTTTTTCAAGGACAGGGGGTTCTGGGGGCTACACCTTC	CASSFSRTGGSGGYTF
TRBV18	TRBJ1-5	.	.	TGTGCCAGCTCACCAGGGGGTGCAAGGGGGTCCGCTGGGCCCCAGCATTTT	CASSPGGARGSAGPQHF
TRBV19	TRBJ2-1	TRBD2	.	TGTGCCAGTAGTCTAATAGGGACTAGCTACAATGAGCAGTTCTTC	CASSLIGTSYNEQFF
TRBV20-1	TRBJ2-7	.	.	TGCAGTGCTGCAACAGACTACGAGCAGTACTTC	CSAATDYEQYF
TRBV6-5	TRBJ1-2	TRBD1	.	TGTGCCAGCAGCCACGGACAGGGGGATGGCTACACCTTC	CASSHGQGDGYTF
TRBV5-1	TRBJ1-1	.	.	TGCGCCAGCAGCTTGGTCCCGGGGGGGGACACTGAAGCTTTCTTT	CASSLVPGGDTEAFF
TRBV19	TRBJ1-5	.	.	TGTGCCAGCGACGACACTTTCGATCAGCCCCAGCATTTT	CASDDTFDQPQHF
TRBV4-1	TRBJ2-7	.	.	TGCGCCAGCAGCCAAATGTCTTTCAGAGGGGCTCGGCGGGAGCAGTACTTC	CASSQMSFRGARREQYF
TRBV6-6	TRBJ1-1	.	.	TGTGCCACCCAGAAAAGGCCCCACACTGAAGCTTTCTTT	CATQKRPHTEAFF
TRBV30	TRBJ2-1	.	.	TGTGCCTTGACTAGACGGGGCTCCTACAATGAGCAGTTCTTC	CALTRRGSYNEQFF
TRBV15	TRBJ2-1	.	.	TGTGCCACCAGCAGAGGAAGACAGGATCAGTTCTTC	CATSRGRQDQFF
TRBV18	TRBJ1-4	.	.	TGTGCCAGCTCACCATCGAATGAAAAACTGTTTTTT	CASSPSNEKLFF
TRBV9	TRBJ1-4	.	.	TGTGCCAGCAGCGTAGGGCTTGCAACTAATGAAAAACTGTTTTTT	CASSVGLATNEKLFF
TRBV6-1	TRBJ1-5	.	.	TGTGCCAGCAGTTCAGGGCAGGGGCAGTGGCCCCAGCATTTT	CASSSGQGQWPQHF
TRBV21-1	TRBJ1-5	.	.	TGTGCCAGCAGCAATGGGGTGGGGGGCGACAGCAATCAGCCCCAGCATTTT	CASSNGVGGDSNQPQHF
TRBV4-2	TRBJ2-7	.	.	TGTGCCAGCAGCCAAACAGCGGACACCTACGAGCAGTACTTC	CASSQTADTYEQYF
TRBV5-1	TRBJ2-2	TRBD1	.	TGCGCCAGCAGCCAAGGGACAGGGACGATGACCGGGGAGCTGTTTTTT	CASSQGTGTMTGELFF
TRBV5-1	TRBJ2-2	TRBD1	.	TGCGCCAGCAGTGGCCAGGGGGACACCGGGGAGCTGTTTTTT	CASSGQGDTGELFF
TRBV18	TRBJ2-3	.	.	TGTGCCAGCTCACCGTCTAGCACAGATACGCAGTATTTT	CASSPSSTDTQYF
TRBV30	TRBJ1-4	.	.	TGTGTAACCGACAATAATGAAAAACTGTTTTTT	CVTDNNEKLFF
TRBV28	TRBJ2-5	TRBD1	few	TGTGCCAGCAGCCACCCGGACAGGGCGTACCAAGAGACCCAGTACTTC	CASSHPDRAYQETQYF
TRBV4-2	TRBJ2-7	TRBD2	.	TGTGCCAGCAGCCGGGAGATGACTAGCTCGGTTGGTTGGCAGTACTTC	CASSREMTSSVGWQYF
TRBV5-1	TRBJ2-3	.	.	TGCGCCAGCAGCTTGGAGGATCCCACAGATACGCAGTATTTT	CASSLEDPTDTQYF
TRBV19	TRBJ2-2	TRBD2	.	TGTGCCAGTAGTATTACTAGCGCTGGGAACACCGGGGAGCTGTTTTTT	CASSITSAGNTGELFF
TRBV2	TRBJ2-3	TRBD2	.	TGTGCCAGCAGTGGACTAGCGGGGCGAACTGAGGGAGATACGCAGTATTTT	CASSGLAGRTEGDTQYF
TRBV11-2	TRBJ2-7	.	.	TGTGCCAGCAGCCCCTCGACCGGAGGCTACGAGCAGTACTTC	CASSPSTGGYEQYF
TRBV5-4	TRBJ2-1	.	.	TGTGCCAGCAGCTCCGCTCTGGGGGGGCGCACGAATGAGCAGTTCTTC	CASSSALGGRTNEQFF
TRBV5-1	TRBJ1-4	.	.	TGCGCCAGCAGCTCACTGGACGGCAGGGACAAACTGTTTTTT	CASSSLDGRDKLFF
TRBV4-2	TRBJ1-4	.	once	TGTGCCAGCAGCCAAGAAGGGTCTGGTTGGGAAAAACTGTTTTTT	CASSQEGSGWEKLFF
TRBV4-1	TRBJ1-1	.	.	TGCGCCAGCAGCCAAGTCCACTCCCATGGGACGGACAACACTGAAGCTTTCTTT	CASSQVHSHGTDNTEAFF
TRBV7-8	TRBJ1-4	TRBD1	.	TGTGCCAGCAGCTCGCCAGGGGGGCCGAATGAAAAACTGTTTTTT	CASSSPGGPNEKLFF
TRBV4-2	TRBJ2-6	.	.	TGTGCCAGCAGCCTTGTGCTGAGCTCTGGGGCCAACGTCCTGACTTTC	CASSLVLSSGANVLTF
TRBV29-1	TRBJ1-2	.	once	TGCAGCGTTGAACATCCCGGGACAAATTACGGGGGCTACACCTTC	CSVEHPGTNYGGYTF
TRBV5-4	TRBJ2-3	TRBD1	once	TGTGCCAGCAGCTTAGGACAGGCTATCCCTAGCACAGATACGCAGTATTTT	CASSLGQAIPSTDTQYF
TRBV18	TRBJ2-7	TRBD2	.	TGTGCCAGCTCGGGTAGGGCGAGCGGGAGCCACGAGCAGTACTTC	CASSGRASGSHEQYF
TRBV5-1	TRBJ2-3	.	.	TGCGCCAGCAGCCTCTGGGACCTCACAGATACGCAGTATTTT	CASSLWDLTDTQYF
TRBV7-2	TRBJ1-1	.	.	TGTGCCAGCAGCTTAGTTACGGGGGCGAACACTGAAGCTTTCTTT	CASSLVTGANTEAFF
TRBV11-2	TRBJ1-4	.	.	TGTGCCAGCAGCTTAGCAGCGGGGGCCCGTGAAAAACTGTTTTTT	CASSLAAGAREKLFF
TRBV28	TRBJ1-5	.	.	TGTGCCAGCAGACGAACAAGGAATAGCAATCAGCCCCAGCATTTT	CASRRTRNSNQPQHF